Shown below are 22 T cell receptor beta chains from a single sample sequenced in a study of cytomegalovirus exposure and HLA in healthy donors. With 60 Vbeta and 13 Jbeta primers, the PCR was carried out. The data were produced by immunoSEQ multiplex PCR, yet TCRdb's version contains in-frame clones alone and is incomplete. Among about 61,000 clones, more than 75% were seen once, and the ten largest hold over 1.1%. The sequenced material came from PBMCs. The receptors here all came from a man between 18 and 29 years old in good health and CMV-seronegative.

This sequence joins TRBV28 and TRBJ1-2, with D perhaps matching TRBD1 (5 bases). The CDR3 spans 13 residues. Germline V gene data show CDR1 as MDHEN and CDR2 as SYDVKM. V was pared by 6 bases and J by 3 bases, with 11 bases between. The CDR3 loop reads CASSDSRHYGYTF. As DNA, the CDR3 is TGTGCCAGCAGCGACAGTCGTCACTATGGCTACACCTTC.

The genes are TRBV27 and TRBJ1-3; TRBD1 agrees at 7 bases. J gave up 4 bases and V 8 bases, and 8 bases lay outside the gene matches. The CDR3 is made up of 14 amino acids. Germline CDR1 reads MNHEY; CDR2 reads SMNVEV (reference sequence). For the CDR3, the DNA is TGTGCCAGCTCTCCCGGGACAGTCGGAAACACCATATATTTT. Its translation: CASSPGTVGNTIYF.

The chain recombines TRBV11-2 with TRBJ1-1; 8 nucleotides line up with TRBD1. V was clipped by 5 bases and J by 4 bases; unmatched bases: 6. CDR3 length: 14 amino acids. The V gene's germline CDR1 is SGHAT and CDR2 FQNNGV. CDR3 sequence reads: CASSPGQGSTEAFF. DNA of the CDR3: TGTGCCAGCAGCCCAGGACAGGGCAGCACTGAAGCTTTCTTT.

The chain employs TRBV28 and TRBJ1-2; 7 bases are a match to TRBD1. Germline trimming cut 5 bases from V and 8 bases from J; bases unmatched to any gene: 8. Germline V gene data show CDR1 as MDHEN and CDR2 as SYDVKM. CDR3 length equals 13 residues. The CDR3 sequence: CASSHTGVGGYTF. The CDR3 DNA reads as TGTGCCAGCAGTCACACAGGGGTGGGGGGCTACACCTTC.

This sequence joins TRBV5-4 and TRBJ1-1, with D unresolved. Looked up from germline, CDR1 is SGHNT and CDR2 is YYREEE (reference sequence). The CDR3 totals 13 residues. The V end lost 0 bases, the J end lost 8 bases, and 11 bases lay between the germline ends. The CDR3 coding sequence is TGTGCCAGCAGCTTGGTCCGGGAGAACGAAGCTTTCTTT. Translated, it gives CASSLVRENEAFF. The full variable domain, rest sourced from reference TRBV5-4 and TRBJ1-1, is ETGVTQSPTHLIKTRGQQVTLRCSSQSGHNTVSWYQQALGQGPQFIFQYYREEENGRGNFPPRFSGLQFPNYSSELNVNALELDDSALYLCASSLVRENEAFFGQGTRLTVV.

J is TRBJ1-6 and V is TRBV21-1. TRBV21-1 is a pseudogene locus. The CDR3 is made up of 21 amino acids. The CDR3 DNA reads as TGTGCCAGCAGCAAGGGGGGACTCTCAACCCGGGAAAGATCCTATAATTCACCCCTCCACTTT. It translates to CASSKGGLSTRERSYNSPLHF.

The chain couples TRBV19 to TRBJ1-1; D remains ambiguous. CDR3 length: 13 residues. Germline assignment: CDR1 LNHDA and CDR2 SQIVND (reference sequence). Trimming stripped 3 bases from V and 2 bases from J, with 7 bases between. The CDR3 DNA sequence: TGTGCCAGTAGTATTGAGGCCAACACTGAAGCTTTCTTT. It yields the protein CASSIEANTEAFF.

In DNA form, the CDR3 reads TGTGCCAGCAGCGTAGCCGAGGGAAGCTATGGCTACACCTTC. Its protein product is CASSVAEGSYGYTF. The chain carries TRBV9 and TRBJ1-2; D is uncertain. Trimming left V 0 bases short and J 4 bases short, with 10 bases between. CDR3 size: 14 residues. Germline V gene data show CDR1 as SGDLS and CDR2 as YYNGEE. The full variable domain, in which reference TRBV9 and TRBJ1-2 provide the parts outside the CDR3, is DSGVTQTPKHLITATGQRVTLRCSPRSGDLSVYWYQQSLDQGLQFLIQYYNGEERAKGNILERFSAQQFPDLHSELNLSSLELGDSALYFCASSVAEGSYGYTFGSGTRLTVV.

The genes are TRBV5-1 and TRBJ1-2; unclear D gene. V was shortened by 3 bases and J by 6 bases, with 12 bases between the two germline ends. The CDR3 consists of 13 residues. From germline, CDR1 is SGHRS and CDR2 YFSETQ. This chain's CDR3 is CASSSPTTHGYTF. CDR3 bases: TGCGCCAGCAGCTCCCCGACAACACATGGCTACACCTTC.

V gene TRBV2 combines with J gene TRBJ1-5; D might be TRBD1 (5 bases). Germline loops: CDR1 SNHLY, CDR2 FYNNEI. This CDR3 spans 15 amino acids. Trimming left V 1 base short and J 4 bases short, with 11 bases between. DNA for the CDR3: TGTGCCAGCAGTGAAGAGGCAGGGTCGAATCAGCCCCAGCATTTT. Its protein product is CASSEEAGSNQPQHF.

This rearrangement joins TRBV13 to TRBJ2-1; 8 bases are shared with TRBD2. Per germline, CDR1 PRHDT and CDR2 FYEKMQ (reference sequence). V lost 1 base and J lost 7; bases outside the gene matches: 6. This CDR3 has 15 amino acids. The CDR3 reads CASSLDGGAENEQFF. The CDR3 DNA follows: TGTGCCAGCAGCTTAGACGGGGGGGCTGAAAATGAGCAGTTCTTC. Looking up the rest from reference TRBV13 and TRBJ2-1 gives the full variable domain: AAGVIQSPRHLIKEKRETATLKCYPIPRHDTVYWYQQGPGQDPQFLISFYEKMQSDKGSIPDRFSAQQFSDYHSELNMSSLELGDSALYFCASSLDGGAENEQFFGPGTRLTVL.

J is TRBJ1-5 and V is TRBV28, with D possibly being TRBD1 (5 bases). The length of the CDR3 is 16 residues. In germline, CDR1 is MDHEN, CDR2 SYDVKM. Trimming shortened V by 6 bases and J by 6 bases, and 21 bases separated the two germline ends. CDR3 sequence: CASSLPTGGSGQPQHF. In DNA form, the CDR3 reads TGTGCCAGCAGCCTCCCCACCGGGGGGAGCGGTCAGCCCCAGCATTTT.

V gene TRBV30 combines with J gene TRBJ1-1; the D gene is possibly TRBD1 (5 bases). CDR3 length equals 14 residues. Germline V lookup: CDR1 GTSNPN, CDR2 SVGIG (reference sequence). Trimming removed 2 bases at V and 4 bases at J, with 14 bases between. CDR3 residues: CAWSRGWLATEAFF. The CDR3 nucleotides are TGTGCCTGGAGTAGGGGATGGTTGGCCACTGAAGCTTTCTTT.

This rearrangement joins TRBV27 to TRBJ1-2; TRBD1 agrees at 7 bases. The V and J ends lost 4 bases and 0 bases, in that order; junction bases with no gene match: 2. This CDR3 contains 14 residues. CDR1 and CDR2 from the germline V gene are MNHEY and SMNVEV (reference sequence). CDR3: CASSWQGANYGYTF. The CDR3 nucleotides are TGTGCCAGCAGTTGGCAGGGGGCTAACTATGGCTACACCTTC.

The genes are TRBV18 and TRBJ2-4; 7 nucleotides match TRBD2. The CDR3 is 15 amino acids. Germline V gene sequence: CDR1 KGHSH, CDR2 LQKENI. The V gene end was trimmed by 2 bases and the J gene end by 7 bases; junction bases not matched to a gene: 8. CDR3 loop: CASSPVDGAGNIQYF. The CDR3 DNA sequence: TGTGCCAGCTCACCAGTCGATGGAGCGGGGAACATTCAGTACTTC.

V usage is TRBV4-1 and J usage is TRBJ1-1, with D unresolved. This CDR3 region has 15 residues. The V gene's germline CDR1 is MGHRA and CDR2 YSYEKL. V gave up 0 bases and J gave up 1 base, with 9 bases separating them. The CDR3 reads CASSQEVVRNTEAFF. Here the CDR3 DNA reads TGCGCCAGCAGCCAAGAGGTGGTCAGGAACACTGAAGCTTTCTTT.

This chain connects TRBV27 to TRBJ1-1; TRBD1 might be the D (6 bases). Germline V gene lookup returns CDR1 MNHEY and CDR2 SMNVEV (reference sequence). The CDR3 contains 12 residues. The V gene lost 4 bases and the J gene lost 5 bases, with 8 bases spanning the gap. The CDR3 DNA follows: TGTGCCAGCAGTTCAACAGGGACTGAAGCTTTCTTT. Translation: CASSSTGTEAFF.

The chain is built from TRBV9 and TRBJ1-3; 9 nucleotides match TRBD1. The germline gives CDR1 SGDLS, CDR2 YYNGEE. The CDR3 runs to 15 residues. V lost 2 bases, J lost 8 bases, and 8 bases stayed unmatched. CDR3 loop: CASSVRTGDVDTIYF. In DNA form, the CDR3 reads TGTGCCAGCAGCGTCAGGACAGGGGACGTAGACACCATATATTTT. Full variable domain (remainder filled in from reference TRBV9 and TRBJ1-3): DSGVTQTPKHLITATGQRVTLRCSPRSGDLSVYWYQQSLDQGLQFLIQYYNGEERAKGNILERFSAQQFPDLHSELNLSSLELGDSALYFCASSVRTGDVDTIYFGEGSWLTVV.

The rearrangement uses TRBV5-1 and TRBJ2-7; D unresolved. CDR1 and CDR2 (germline): SGHRS, YFSETQ. The CDR3 spans 14 residues. Trimming removed 4 bases at V and 3 bases at J, with 14 bases between. CDR3 protein: CASSLEPVYYEQYF. The CDR3 nucleotides read TGCGCCAGCAGCCTAGAACCGGTTTACTACGAGCAGTACTTC.

The chain couples TRBV6-6 to TRBJ1-1, with D hard to call. CDR3 length equals 16 residues. The germline V gene encodes CDR1 MNHNY and CDR2 SVGAGI (reference sequence). The ends were cut back, 10 bases at V and 1 base at J, with 22 bases in the middle. DNA for the CDR3: TGTGCCACGACGGAACGGGGAGGGAGCCCGAACACTGAAGCTTTCTTT. Protein sequence: CATTERGGSPNTEAFF.

The V gene is TRBV2, the J gene TRBJ2-1; 10 nucleotides line up with TRBD2. Germline CDR1 and CDR2: SNHLY and FYNNEI. J gave up 7 bases and V 6 bases, and 9 bases lay outside the gene matches. CDR3 length: 15 residues. In nucleotides, the CDR3 is TGTGCCAGCAGAGACCTAGCGGGGGCCCCAAATGAGCAGTTCTTC. Translated, it gives CASRDLAGAPNEQFF.

V is TRBV28 and J is TRBJ1-6; no clear D gene. The CDR3 has 16 amino acids. Trimming shortened V by 2 bases and J by 2 bases, and 10 bases separated the two germline ends. The germline V gene has CDR1 MDHEN and CDR2 SYDVKM. The CDR3 nucleotides are TGTGCCAGCAGTTTAAGGAGTTGGACCTATAATTCACCCCTCCACTTT. This translates into CASSLRSWTYNSPLHF. Based on the CDR3 plus reference TRBV28 and TRBJ1-6, the full variable domain is DVKVTQSSRYLVKRTGEKVFLECVQDMDHENMFWYRQDPGLGLRLIYFSYDVKMKEKGDIPEGYSVSREKKERFSLILESASTNQTSMYLCASSLRSWTYNSPLHFGNGTRLTVT.